A selection of T cell receptor beta chains follows, all from one sample in a study of CD8 T cells in Susac syndrome. TCRdb independently ran MiXCR on the immunoSEQ multiplex PCR reads; one entry per CDR3 protein. The table lists 230,000 or so distinct CDR3 sequences, 95% of them singletons, with about 0.088% in the top ten. The specimen was CD4+ T cells from PBMCs. The receptors were gathered from a human donor with multiple sclerosis. The CDR3 runs from the conserved cysteine through the conserved F or W. D genes are given only for firm matches. For some rows the clone size is stated as once, few or many, or as a class when expanded; others skip it.

d_call: .; j_call: TRBJ2-5; v_call: TRBV7-2; clone_size: .; cdr3_nt: TGTGCCAGCAGCAGAAGGGACATCCGGGTGGAGACCCAGTACTTC; cdr3_aa: CASSRRDIRVETQYF
d_call: .; j_call: TRBJ2-5; v_call: TRBV7-2; clone_size: .; cdr3_nt: TGTGCCAGCAGCTTAGTTCGGTCGGTAGAGACCCAGTACTTC; cdr3_aa: CASSLVRSVETQYF
d_call: .; j_call: TRBJ2-7; v_call: TRBV27; clone_size: .; cdr3_nt: TGTGCCAGCAGCCTTGAAGCAGGGAGGCGCTACGAGCAGTACTTC; cdr3_aa: CASSLEAGRRYEQYF
d_call: .; j_call: TRBJ1-2; v_call: TRBV28; clone_size: .; cdr3_nt: TGTGCCAGCAGTTTGGTTAATAGGGCTACTGGCGGCTACACCTTC; cdr3_aa: CASSLVNRATGGYTF
d_call: .; j_call: TRBJ1-2; v_call: TRBV4-2; clone_size: .; cdr3_nt: TGTGCCAGCAGCCAGGCCGGGGGCTACACCTTC; cdr3_aa: CASSQAGGYTF
d_call: .; j_call: TRBJ2-7; v_call: TRBV30; clone_size: .; cdr3_nt: TGTGCCTGGGACAGAGCCACCTACGAGCAGTACTTC; cdr3_aa: CAWDRATYEQYF
d_call: .; j_call: TRBJ1-2; v_call: TRBV12-3/TRBV12-4; clone_size: .; cdr3_nt: TGTGCCAGCGGGAGGAGTCCCCTCGCCGGCTACACCTTC; cdr3_aa: CASGRSPLAGYTF
d_call: .; j_call: TRBJ1-1; v_call: TRBV12-3/TRBV12-4; clone_size: .; cdr3_nt: TGTGCCAGCAGCGCCGGGACAACCACTGAAGCTTTCTTT; cdr3_aa: CASSAGTTTEAFF
d_call: .; j_call: TRBJ2-5; v_call: TRBV12-3/TRBV12-4; clone_size: .; cdr3_nt: TGTGCCAGCAGCCCAGCGGGTTGGGAGACCCAGTACTTC; cdr3_aa: CASSPAGWETQYF
d_call: TRBD1; j_call: TRBJ2-7; v_call: TRBV12-3/TRBV12-4; clone_size: .; cdr3_nt: TGTGCCAGCAGTTTTGGGACAGGGAGCTCCTACGAGCAGTACTTC; cdr3_aa: CASSFGTGSSYEQYF
d_call: TRBD1; j_call: TRBJ2-1; v_call: TRBV10-1; clone_size: .; cdr3_nt: TGCGCCAGCAGTGAGGGCAGGGGGCTCGGTGAGCAGTTCTTC; cdr3_aa: CASSEGRGLGEQFF
d_call: .; j_call: TRBJ1-1; v_call: TRBV29-1; clone_size: .; cdr3_nt: TGCAGCGTTGAAGATCCCCGGGGATCGAACACTGAAGCTTTCTTT; cdr3_aa: CSVEDPRGSNTEAFF
d_call: TRBD2; j_call: TRBJ2-1; v_call: TRBV2; clone_size: .; cdr3_nt: TGTGCCAGCAGTTCCATGACTAGCGGGAGGCATGAGCAGTTCTTC; cdr3_aa: CASSSMTSGRHEQFF
d_call: TRBD1; j_call: TRBJ2-3; v_call: TRBV7-2; clone_size: .; cdr3_nt: TGTGCCAGCGACGCTAGGGGGCTAGGGACAGATACGCAGTATTTT; cdr3_aa: CASDARGLGTDTQYF
d_call: .; j_call: TRBJ2-5; v_call: TRBV9; clone_size: .; cdr3_nt: TGTGCCAGCAGCGTAGTCAGCGGAGAAGGGACCCAGTACTTC; cdr3_aa: CASSVVSGEGTQYF
d_call: .; j_call: TRBJ1-1; v_call: TRBV29-1; clone_size: .; cdr3_nt: TGCAGCGGCGGTGGGGGTCGGGAGACTGAAGCTTTCTTT; cdr3_aa: CSGGGGRETEAFF
d_call: TRBD1; j_call: TRBJ2-4; v_call: TRBV20-1; clone_size: .; cdr3_nt: TGCAGTGCAAACCCCTTCAGGGGGCACATTCAGTACTTC; cdr3_aa: CSANPFRGHIQYF
d_call: .; j_call: TRBJ1-3; v_call: TRBV6-5; clone_size: .; cdr3_nt: TGTGCCAGCAGTTACTCGGGCAGTCCCTCTGGAAACACCATATATTTT; cdr3_aa: CASSYSGSPSGNTIYF
d_call: .; j_call: TRBJ2-1; v_call: TRBV19; clone_size: once; cdr3_nt: TGTGCCAGTAGTATAAAGGATGAGCAGTTCTTC; cdr3_aa: CASSIKDEQFF
d_call: .; j_call: TRBJ2-3; v_call: TRBV20-1; clone_size: .; cdr3_nt: TGCAGTGCCGCAGTGGGGAACACGCAGTATTTT; cdr3_aa: CSAAVGNTQYF
d_call: TRBD1; j_call: TRBJ2-1; v_call: TRBV11-1; clone_size: .; cdr3_nt: TGTGCCAGCAGCTCCCCCACTTCGCTCGGGACAGGGTACAATGAGCAGTTCTTC; cdr3_aa: CASSSPTSLGTGYNEQFF
d_call: TRBD1; j_call: TRBJ1-1; v_call: TRBV23-1; clone_size: .; cdr3_nt: TGCGCCAGCAGTCAATCGGAAGGGGGCTACACTGAAGCTTTCTTT; cdr3_aa: CASSQSEGGYTEAFF
d_call: .; j_call: TRBJ2-1; v_call: TRBV7-9; clone_size: .; cdr3_nt: TGTGCCAGCAGTTCGGCGGCGGGCCGAGGGAATGAGCAGTTCTTC; cdr3_aa: CASSSAAGRGNEQFF
d_call: .; j_call: TRBJ2-1; v_call: TRBV20-1; clone_size: .; cdr3_nt: TGCAGTGCGGAGGACCTAGCTTTCTACAATGAGCAGTTCTTC; cdr3_aa: CSAEDLAFYNEQFF
d_call: .; j_call: TRBJ2-3; v_call: TRBV29-1; clone_size: once; cdr3_nt: TGCAGCGTTGTCGTTACAGATACGCAGTATTTT; cdr3_aa: CSVVVTDTQYF
d_call: TRBD2; j_call: TRBJ2-3; v_call: TRBV20-1; clone_size: .; cdr3_nt: TGCAGTGCTAGTGCGCGAGCGGGGGTCCCAGATACGCAGTATTTT; cdr3_aa: CSASARAGVPDTQYF
d_call: TRBD1; j_call: TRBJ1-1; v_call: TRBV9; clone_size: once; cdr3_nt: TGTGCCAGCGTTAGAGATACAGGGGACACTGAAGCTTTCTTT; cdr3_aa: CASVRDTGDTEAFF
d_call: .; j_call: TRBJ2-2; v_call: TRBV5-1; clone_size: .; cdr3_nt: TGCGCCAGCAGCTTGGGGGACCTCGGGGAGCTGTTTTTT; cdr3_aa: CASSLGDLGELFF
d_call: .; j_call: TRBJ1-1; v_call: TRBV2; clone_size: .; cdr3_nt: TGTGCCAGCAGTGAGGGCCTGAGGGGAGCTTTCTTT; cdr3_aa: CASSEGLRGAFF
d_call: TRBD1; j_call: TRBJ2-7; v_call: TRBV6-6; clone_size: .; cdr3_nt: TGTGCCAGCACCCCGCGACAGGGGGCAGGTTACGAGCAGTACTTC; cdr3_aa: CASTPRQGAGYEQYF
d_call: TRBD2; j_call: TRBJ2-1; v_call: TRBV7-9; clone_size: .; cdr3_nt: TGTGCCAGCAGCTTAGAGGCAGCGGGAGTTAAGTTCTTC; cdr3_aa: CASSLEAAGVKFF
d_call: .; j_call: TRBJ2-5; v_call: TRBV24-1; clone_size: .; cdr3_nt: TGTGCCACCAGTGATCCAGGGCAGGAGGGACAAGAGACCCAGTACTTC; cdr3_aa: CATSDPGQEGQETQYF
d_call: TRBD1; j_call: TRBJ1-5; v_call: TRBV30; clone_size: .; cdr3_nt: TGTGCCTGGAGTAGACAGGGGGCTTTTACGAATCAGCCCCAGCATTTT; cdr3_aa: CAWSRQGAFTNQPQHF
d_call: TRBD1; j_call: TRBJ2-7; v_call: TRBV30; clone_size: once; cdr3_nt: TGTGCCTGGACCCGGACAGGGGCTAGCTACGAGCAGTACTTC; cdr3_aa: CAWTRTGASYEQYF
d_call: .; j_call: TRBJ2-6; v_call: TRBV5-4; clone_size: .; cdr3_nt: TGTGCCAGCAGCTCTTATCGACAGGGGGCCAACGTCCTGACTTTC; cdr3_aa: CASSSYRQGANVLTF
d_call: TRBD2; j_call: TRBJ2-1; v_call: TRBV11-2; clone_size: once; cdr3_nt: TGTGCCAGCAGCTTGGCGGGACTAGCGTATAGCTCCTACAATGAGCAGTTCTTC; cdr3_aa: CASSLAGLAYSSYNEQFF
d_call: .; j_call: TRBJ2-1; v_call: TRBV7-9; clone_size: .; cdr3_nt: TGTGCCAGCAGCTTAGTAGGGGACAACTCCAATGAGCAGTTCTTC; cdr3_aa: CASSLVGDNSNEQFF
d_call: TRBD2; j_call: TRBJ2-2; v_call: TRBV2; clone_size: .; cdr3_nt: TGTGCCAGCAGTGAGGGACTAGCGGGAGGGCCGGGGACCGGGGAGCTGTTTTTT; cdr3_aa: CASSEGLAGGPGTGELFF
d_call: .; j_call: TRBJ1-2; v_call: TRBV9; clone_size: .; cdr3_nt: TGTGCCAGCAGCGTCAGGGACCCTGCCTATGGCTACACCTTC; cdr3_aa: CASSVRDPAYGYTF
d_call: TRBD1; j_call: TRBJ2-7; v_call: TRBV28; clone_size: .; cdr3_nt: TGTGCCAGCAGACATCGCCGAGCAGGGGGCCTCCACGAGCAGTACTTC; cdr3_aa: CASRHRRAGGLHEQYF
d_call: TRBD1; j_call: TRBJ2-1; v_call: TRBV29-1; clone_size: .; cdr3_nt: TGCAGCGTTGAGCCGACAGGGGGCATGTACAATGAGCAGTTCTTC; cdr3_aa: CSVEPTGGMYNEQFF
d_call: .; j_call: TRBJ2-3; v_call: TRBV3-1; clone_size: .; cdr3_nt: TGTGCCAGCAGCCCCTGGGGCACAGATACGCAGTATTTT; cdr3_aa: CASSPWGTDTQYF
d_call: TRBD2; j_call: TRBJ2-7; v_call: TRBV9; clone_size: .; cdr3_nt: TGTGCCAGCAGCGCGGGGGGAATGGATTACGAGCAGTACTTC; cdr3_aa: CASSAGGMDYEQYF
d_call: .; j_call: TRBJ1-2; v_call: TRBV20-1; clone_size: .; cdr3_nt: TGCAGTGCATCGCGATGGGGGGCCGACTATGGCTACACCTTC; cdr3_aa: CSASRWGADYGYTF
d_call: .; j_call: TRBJ1-2; v_call: TRBV12-3/TRBV12-4; clone_size: .; cdr3_nt: TGTGCCAGCGGTCAGACCTATGGCTACACCTTC; cdr3_aa: CASGQTYGYTF